The rows below give T cell receptor beta chains drawn from one sample of a study of regulatory T cells in long-lasting Graves disease. One entry per CDR3 protein, called by TCRdb with MiXCR from the multiplex PCR reads. Here the sample spans fewer than 650,000 distinct CDR3 sequences, 15% to 20% being singletons. The same specimen was also included in a second study, on T cells in Graves' hyperthyroidism and ophthalmopathy.

The source was peripheral blood mononuclear cells (PBMCs), collected at new diagnosis, from a patient treated with antithyroid drugs. Receptors were obtained from a woman aged 25-40 years with Graves disease. CDR3s include the opening cysteine and the closing phenylalanine or tryptophan. D genes are given only for firm matches. Clone size is not always given. Where it is, it says once, few, many or a class for expanded clones.

J gene	D gene	V gene	clone size	CDR3 DNA	CDR3 protein
TRBJ1-1	.	TRBV12-3/TRBV12-4	many	TGTGCCAGCAGTTCCTGGACAGCCAACACTGAAGCTTTCTTT	CASSSWTANTEAFF
TRBJ1-1	.	TRBV19	many	TGTGCCAGTAGTCGACCAGAGAACACTGAAGCTTTCTTT	CASSRPENTEAFF
TRBJ2-3	.	TRBV24-1	many	TGTGCCACCAGTGACTCGGGATGGGCAGATACGCAGTATTTT	CATSDSGWADTQYF
TRBJ1-5	.	TRBV28	many	TGTGCCAGCAGTCCCCAACGGGCCGCCAATCAGCCCCAGCATTTT	CASSPQRAANQPQHF
TRBJ2-4	TRBD1	TRBV6-1	few	TGTGCCAGCAGTGGTGGGACAGGGGAAATAACCAAAAACATTCAGTACTTC	CASSGGTGEITKNIQYF
TRBJ2-7	TRBD2	TRBV12-3/TRBV12-4	.	TGTGCCAGCAGTTTATGGCGGCAGGGACTAGCGTCAAGTACCTACGAGCAGTACTTC	CASSLWRQGLASSTYEQYF
TRBJ2-7	TRBD1	TRBV3-1	few	TGTGCCAGCAGCCAAGCCTCCCTCCGGGACAGGGGGCCCTCCTCCTACGAGCAGTACTTC	CASSQASLRDRGPSSYEQYF
TRBJ2-5	.	TRBV9	.	TGTGCCAGCAGCGTAGCCGTCGACGGACCAGGAGAGACCCAGTACTTC	CASSVAVDGPGETQYF
TRBJ2-3	.	TRBV5-1	.	TGCGCCAGCAGCCTCTGGGACTTACCTGATACGCAGTATTTT	CASSLWDLPDTQYF
TRBJ2-1	TRBD1	TRBV5-4	many	TGTGCCAGCAGCCCGATGAGGCAGGGGGTCGACAATGAGCAGTTCTTC	CASSPMRQGVDNEQFF
TRBJ2-3	.	TRBV7-3	.	TGTGCCAGCAGCTTCAGCCGGGACTCAGATACGCAGTGTTTT	CASSFSRDSDTQCF
TRBJ2-1	.	TRBV19	.	TGTGCCGGTAAGCGCATGGCAGGCCGAAACAATGAGCAGTTCTTC	CAGKRMAGRNNEQFF
TRBJ1-1	.	TRBV7-8	many	TGTGCCAGCAGCTTAGCGTATTCCCTGAACTCGGTTGCAGCTTTCTTT	CASSLAYSLNSVAAFF
TRBJ2-2	.	TRBV3-1	.	TGTGCCAGCAGTCGGCTTAGCGGGAACACCGGGGAGCTGTTTTTT	CASSRLSGNTGELFF
TRBJ2-5	.	TRBV11-2	many	TGTGCCAGCAGCTCCCCCCATGGGTCCCAAGAGACCCAGTACTTC	CASSSPHGSQETQYF
TRBJ1-2	.	TRBV6-9	.	TGTGCCAGCAGTTACCTACCGGACGCCGCTGGTACCTTC	CASSYLPDAAGTF
TRBJ1-2	.	TRBV7-2	many	TGTGCCAGCAGCTTAGCTCGCGGTGGCTACACCTTC	CASSLARGGYTF
TRBJ1-4	.	TRBV3-1	once	TGTGCCAGCACCCAGGGTCCGGGGGATGAAAAACTGTTTTTT	CASTQGPGDEKLFF
TRBJ2-1	TRBD1	TRBV20-1	few	TGCAGTGCTAGAAGTCCAGGGGGTAATGAGCAGTTCTTC	CSARSPGGNEQFF
TRBJ2-3	.	TRBV19	many	TGTGCCAGTAGTACCCTAGGGCACGGGGATACGCAGTATTTT	CASSTLGHGDTQYF
TRBJ2-7	TRBD2	TRBV6-1	many	TGTGCCAGCAGCGCGACTAGCGGGATCGCTAACGTACCTTACGAGCAGTACTTC	CASSATSGIANVPYEQYF
TRBJ2-1	.	TRBV18	many	TGTGCCAGCTACGGACAGACCTACAATGAGCAGTTCTTC	CASYGQTYNEQFF
TRBJ2-2	TRBD2	TRBV6-1	few	TGTGCCAGCAGTAAGTCTAGCGGAAACACCGGGGAGCTGTTTTTT	CASSKSSGNTGELFF
TRBJ2-7	.	TRBV5-4	once	TGTGCCAGCAGCTTGGGGATCCGGGGAGGCTCCTACGAGCAGTACTTC	CASSLGIRGGSYEQYF
TRBJ2-3	TRBD2	TRBV12-3/TRBV12-4	many	TGTGCCAGCAGTTTAGCGCACGGGAGGGGCGGGGATACGCAGTATTTT	CASSLAHGRGGDTQYF
TRBJ1-1	.	TRBV9	few	TGTGCCACCTCGGGGATAAGCGCTGAAGCTTTCTTT	CATSGISAEAFF
TRBJ2-7	.	TRBV27	many	TGTGCCAGCAGTTTTCACCCATCCTACGAGCAGTACTTC	CASSFHPSYEQYF
TRBJ2-2	.	TRBV30	few	TGTGCCTGGAGTGCCCTCGGGAGAGACACCGGGGAGCTGTTTTTT	CAWSALGRDTGELFF
TRBJ2-1	.	TRBV20-1	few	TGCAGTGCCGCCGAGACAGACTTACAGTTCTTC	CSAAETDLQFF
TRBJ2-3	TRBD1	TRBV7-8	.	TGTGCCAGCAGCCAAGGGACAGAATATACGCAGTATTTT	CASSQGTEYTQYF
TRBJ2-3	.	TRBV28	many	TGTGCCAGCAGTTCGTTCTCGATCGTACCAACAGATACGCAGTATTTT	CASSSFSIVPTDTQYF
TRBJ2-7	.	TRBV2	many	TGTGCCAGCTGCCACGCCAATTCCTACGAGCAGTACTTC	CASCHANSYEQYF
TRBJ1-1	.	TRBV2	many	TGTGCCAGAGGTGGAGGCACTGAAGCTTTCTTT	CARGGGTEAFF
TRBJ2-5	.	TRBV15	many	TGTGCCACCAGCCAAAAGACCGACAGCGGAGCGTCCCAGTACTTC	CATSQKTDSGASQYF
TRBJ1-3	.	TRBV7-9	few	TGTGCCAGCAGCTCCCTGCAGTCCTCTGGAAACACCATATATTTT	CASSSLQSSGNTIYF
TRBJ2-4	.	TRBV7-2	many	TGTGCCAGCAGCTTCCAGAGGGGCCCCAAAAACATTCAGTACTTC	CASSFQRGPKNIQYF
TRBJ2-5	.	TRBV11-2	few	TGTGCCAGCAGCCAAGATTGGCCAGAAAGACAAGAGACCCAGTACTTC	CASSQDWPERQETQYF
TRBJ2-1	TRBD2	TRBV27	few	TGTGCCAGCAGTTTATTAGTCGGGGGGATCGGGATACCGGCAATAGTACAGTTCTTC	CASSLLVGGIGIPAIVQFF
TRBJ2-7	TRBD2	TRBV18	many	TGTGCCAGCTCACCGAGAGCGGGAGGTACTTTAGACGAGCAGTACTTC	CASSPRAGGTLDEQYF
TRBJ2-1	.	TRBV3-1	many	TGTGCCAGCAGCCAACTCGAACGACTGGCCAATGAGCAGTTCTTC	CASSQLERLANEQFF
TRBJ2-1	.	TRBV13	.	TGTGCCAGCAGCTTAGGCAAGTACAATGAGCAGTTCTTC	CASSLGKYNEQFF
TRBJ2-7	.	TRBV28	medium-sized	TGTGCCAGCAGTTTGAGTAGCGGCCTCTCTTACGAGCAGTACTTC	CASSLSSGLSYEQYF
TRBJ2-2	.	TRBV7-2	.	TGTGCCAGCACCCCAGGGGCTTGGACGAACACCGGGGAGCTGTTTTTT	CASTPGAWTNTGELFF
TRBJ2-1	.	TRBV11-2	many	TGTGCCAGCAGCTCGGCAAAAACCTACAATGAGCAGTTCTTC	CASSSAKTYNEQFF
TRBJ2-3	TRBD2	TRBV28	many	TGTGCCAGCAGACCCGGTGGCGGGAGCCCAGATACGCAGTATTTT	CASRPGGGSPDTQYF
TRBJ2-3	.	TRBV5-1	.	TGCGCCAGCAGGAGGGGGGACATGGGCACAGATACGCAGTATTTT	CASRRGDMGTDTQYF
TRBJ2-1	TRBD2	TRBV19	few	TGTGCCAGTATGTGGACTAGCGGGAACAATGAGCAGTTCTTC	CASMWTSGNNEQFF
TRBJ2-1	TRBD1	TRBV6-1	few	TGTGCCAGCAGTGACGGGACAGGGGATTACAATGAGCAGTTCTTC	CASSDGTGDYNEQFF
TRBJ2-7	.	TRBV7-2	few	TGTGCCAGCAGCCAAGCCCCCCTTTACGAGCAGTACTTC	CASSQAPLYEQYF
TRBJ2-7	.	TRBV2	many	TGTGCCAGCAGTGAAGCGGCTGCATTCTCCTACGAGCAGTACTTC	CASSEAAAFSYEQYF
TRBJ1-1	.	TRBV6-1	many	TGTGCCAGCAGTGAAGCAGAGGGCAGTAGCACTGAAGCTTTCTTT	CASSEAEGSSTEAFF
TRBJ1-5	.	TRBV20-1	few	TGCAGTGCTGAGCCCCTGGGAGGGGGGAGTCAGCCCCAGCATTTT	CSAEPLGGGSQPQHF
TRBJ2-5	.	TRBV29-1	.	TGCAGCGTTGAAGACGGGAGTGAGACCCAGTACTTC	CSVEDGSETQYF
TRBJ1-1	.	TRBV2	many	TGTGCCAGCAGTGAAGGGGACACCCTCATGAACACTGAAGCTTTCTTT	CASSEGDTLMNTEAFF
TRBJ2-7	.	TRBV19	.	TGTGCCAGTAGTCACGGAACTAGCAGGAACTACGAGCAGTACTTC	CASSHGTSRNYEQYF
TRBJ1-6	.	TRBV7-9	.	TGTGCCAGCAGCTTATCTGAATCACCCCTCCACTTT	CASSLSESPLHF